The clone carrying this T cell receptor (beta chain) has only a few counts. Its matching antigen is unknown. This specimen comes from a study of T cells after posttransplantation cyclophosphamide. Findings and limits, study-wide: Donor CD8+ memory clones often dominated recipient blood repertoires at later times. After PTCy, TRB diversity resembled that of CNI/methotrexate controls. Tissue-infiltrating T cells from skin or gut overlapped little with blood T cells.

V shed 4 bases and J 0 bases; nucleotides not matched to a gene: 12. This CDR3 comprises 17 residues. Germline values: CDR1 SGHDT, CDR2 YYEEEE. Only in-frame clones appear in the TCRdb table, and some are missing; sequencing was by immunoSEQ multiplex PCR. The sample lists approximately 39,000 clones, about 77% occurring once. A marrow graft followed busulfan-fludarabine conditioning, with cyclophosphamide on days +3 and +4. This chain uses TRBV5-6 with TRBJ1-2; 7 bases agree with TRBD1. The material sequenced was CD4+ T cells sorted from blood, taken roughly 2,000 days after a stem cell transplant with posttransplant cyclophosphamide. The sequence was obtained from a female patient between 40 and 50 years old who received an allogeneic stem cell transplant from a related donor, was CMV-positive, and had no GVHD. Some T cells may have originated in the graft donor. CDR3 sequence: CASSKPRDSRSNYGYTF. The CDR3 DNA sequence: TGTGCCAGCAGCAAACCACGGGACAGCCGATCTAACTATGGCTACACCTTC.